These 23 T cell receptor beta chains share one sample of origin, sequenced in a study of T cell responses to AZD1222 COVID-19 vaccine. Some clones are missing from TCRdb's copy, which holds only in-frame ones; the method was immunoSEQ multiplex PCR. Among about 140,000 clones listed, roughly nine tenths were seen once. Specimen: peripheral blood, collected on day 0 of AZD1222 vaccination. These receptor sequences come from an adult in good health.

This clone was detected only a few times. Other DNA sequences from this sample encode an identical CDR3 as well. The chain uses TRBV6-5 and TRBJ2-7, with TRBD2 matching over 12 bases. CDR1 and CDR2 (germline): MNHEY, SVGAGI. Trimming at V came to 6 bases and at J to 1 base, leaving 1 base not matched to a gene. The length of the CDR3 is 14 residues. The CDR3 protein is CASRGTSGSYEQYF. The CDR3 bases are TGTGCCAGCAGAGGGACTAGCGGGTCCTACGAGCAGTACTTC.

The J gene is TRBJ1-1, the V gene TRBV11-2; no reliable D call. CDR1 and CDR2 from the germline V gene are SGHAT and FQNNGV. The CDR3 is 14 residues long. Between the trimmed V and J ends, which lost 1 base and 9 bases, there was a span of 15 bases. The CDR3 nucleotides are TGTGCCAGCAGCTTAGCTAGGAGGGCCCCCCAAGCTTTCTTT. It translates to CASSLARRAPQAFF.

The CDR3 sequence: CASRPGLAGARRETQYF. The CDR3 DNA reads as TGCGCCAGCAGACCCGGACTAGCGGGGGCCAGGAGAGAGACCCAGTACTTC. The J gene is TRBJ2-5, the V gene TRBV10-1; 13 bases map to TRBD2. Germline V lookup: CDR1 WNHNN, CDR2 SYGVQD (reference sequence). The CDR3 extends over 17 amino acids. V was clipped by 6 bases and J by 4 bases; unmatched bases: 11.

The rearrangement links TRBV7-9 to TRBJ1-2; D unresolved. Per germline, CDR1 SEHNR and CDR2 FQNEAQ (reference sequence). The V gene lost 0 bases and the J gene lost 6 bases, with 11 bases spanning the gap. The CDR3 is 14 residues long. CDR3 region: CASSLARREDGYTF. For the CDR3, the DNA is TGTGCCAGCAGCTTAGCGCGGAGGGAGGATGGCTACACCTTC.

The chain joins TRBV9 to TRBJ1-2; 8 positions match TRBD1. Germline V gene data show CDR1 as SGDLS and CDR2 as YYNGEE. The trim removed 0 bases at V and 6 bases at J, leaving 7 bases unmatched. The CDR3 is 15 amino acids. CDR3 protein: CASSVEVTGVDGYTF. DNA for the CDR3: TGTGCCAGCAGCGTAGAAGTGACAGGGGTGGATGGCTACACCTTC.

This rearrangement joins TRBV18 to TRBJ2-3; D unclear. Trimming left V 3 bases short and J 3 bases short, with 10 bases between. The CDR3 runs to 14 residues. Germline V gives CDR1 KGHSH, CDR2 LQKENI. For the CDR3, the DNA is TGTGCCAGCTCACCGGTGGCTCATACAGATACGCAGTATTTT. Translated: CASSPVAHTDTQYF. The complete variable domain, with remaining parts taken from reference TRBV18 and TRBJ2-3, reads NAGVMQNPRHLVRRRGQEARLRCSPMKGHSHVYWYRQLPEEGLKFMVYLQKENIIDESGMPKERFSAEFPKEGPSILRIQQVVRGDSAAYFCASSPVAHTDTQYFGPGTRLTVL.

The V and J genes are TRBV27 and TRBJ1-5; 9 nucleotides match TRBD1. This CDR3 is 15 amino acids long. CDR1 and CDR2 from the germline V gene are MNHEY and SMNVEV (reference sequence). V shed 5 bases and J 7 bases; nucleotides not matched to a gene: 9. The CDR3 DNA is TGTGCCAGCAGTGAGGGACAGGGTCGGTGGCAGCCCCAGCATTTT. As protein: CASSEGQGRWQPQHF.

This clone appeared once. This chain links TRBV6-2 or TRBV6-3 with TRBJ2-7; D remains ambiguous. From germline, CDR1 is MNHEY and CDR2 SVGEGT. This CDR3 has 16 residues. V was shortened by 6 bases and J by 3 bases, with 21 bases between the two germline ends. This CDR3 reads CASSRIPKVTIYEQYF. CDR3 nucleotide sequence: TGTGCCAGCAGCCGAATCCCGAAGGTCACGATCTACGAGCAGTACTTC.

V gene TRBV6-5 combines with J gene TRBJ2-4; 7 bases align to TRBD1. Germline V gives CDR1 MNHEY, CDR2 SVGAGI. The CDR3 contains 14 residues. With 4 bases clipped from V and 3 bases from J, the junction kept 3 bases outside the gene matches. The CDR3 sequence is CASSFDRDKNIQYF. The CDR3 bases are TGTGCCAGCAGTTTTGACAGGGACAAAAACATTCAGTACTTC.

The CDR3 loop reads CAISEPQRDYNEQFF. The CDR3 DNA sequence: TGTGCCATCAGTGAGCCCCAGCGTGACTACAATGAGCAGTTCTTC. V usage is TRBV10-3 and J usage is TRBJ2-1, with no clear D. Germline lookup yields CDR1 ENHRY and CDR2 SYGVKD. V shed 2 bases and J shed 3 bases, with 11 bases lying between them. This CDR3 region has 15 residues.

The chain carries TRBV5-3 and TRBJ2-6; 9 nucleotides line up with TRBD1. TRBV5-3 counts as an open reading frame of uncertain function. CDR3 length equals 18 residues. After removal of 3 bases from V and 2 bases from J, the junction contained 9 bases not matched to a gene. The CDR3, as DNA: TGTGCCAGAAGCTCCGGGACAGGGAGGATTGCTGGGGCCAACGTCCTGACTTTC. Its protein product is CARSSGTGRIAGANVLTF.

The V call is TRBV7-6, the J call TRBJ1-3; D unresolved. With 1 base removed from V and 0 bases from J, the gap between germline ends came to 7 bases. Germline V gives CDR1 SGHVS, CDR2 FNYEAQ. CDR3 length: 15 amino acids. The CDR3 sequence: CASSLGASSGNTIYF. DNA for the CDR3: TGTGCCAGCAGCTTAGGAGCTAGCTCTGGAAACACCATATATTTT.

J is TRBJ2-2 and V is TRBV5-1, with 8 bases that match TRBD1. The germline CDR1 and CDR2 sequences are SGHRS and YFSETQ. V lost 4 bases to trimming and J lost 5 bases; unmatched junction nucleotides: 7. This CDR3 has 15 amino acids. CDR3 loop: CASSPQGADTGELFF. The CDR3 DNA reads TGCGCCAGCAGCCCCCAGGGGGCGGATACCGGGGAGCTGTTTTTT.

V gene TRBV27 combines with J gene TRBJ2-1; D may match TRBD1 or TRBD2 (5 bases each). V lost 3 bases and J lost 6, with 15 bases in between. Germline values: CDR1 MNHEY, CDR2 SMNVEV (reference sequence). There are 15 residues in the CDR3. The CDR3 region is CASSFRDRRINEQFF. CDR3 nucleotide sequence: TGTGCCAGCAGTTTCCGGGACCGCAGAATCAATGAGCAGTTCTTC.

V usage is TRBV19 and J usage is TRBJ2-1; 8 bases are a match to TRBD1. This CDR3 is built from 15 residues. Germline CDR1 and CDR2: LNHDA and SQIVND (reference sequence). V shed 1 base and J 8 bases; nucleotides not matched to a gene: 7. The CDR3, as DNA: TGTGCCAGTAGTATAGTGGGCCAGGGGGCCGATGAGCAGTTCTTC. It specifies CASSIVGQGADEQFF.

The gene calls are TRBV6-5 and TRBJ1-4; the D is unclear. The length of the CDR3 is 16 residues. CDR1 MNHEY and CDR2 SVGAGI come from the germline V gene. Trimming shortened V by 0 bases and J by 5 bases, and 13 bases separated the two germline ends. In DNA form, the CDR3 reads TGTGCCAGCAGTTACTCATCGGAGGTCGTGAATGAAAAACTGTTTTTT. Its translation: CASSYSSEVVNEKLFF.

The chain couples TRBV29-1 to TRBJ2-7; 8 bases are a match to TRBD1. J lost 3 bases, V lost 4 bases, and 8 bases had no gene match. CDR1 is SQVTM and CDR2 is ANQGSEA in the germline V gene. The CDR3 covers 14 residues. The CDR3 spells CSVVVGTGGYEQYF. The CDR3 nucleotides are TGCAGCGTTGTAGTTGGAACAGGGGGCTACGAGCAGTACTTC.

The rearrangement uses TRBV9 and TRBJ1-6, with TRBD1 matching over 7 bases. The CDR3 is 16 amino acids. Germline assignment: CDR1 SGDLS and CDR2 YYNGEE. Trimming cost V 0 bases and J 5 bases; bases outside gene matches: 5. CDR3 DNA: TGTGCCAGCAGCGTAGGGGGACAGCTTAATAATTCACCCCTCCACTTT. This sequence encodes CASSVGGQLNNSPLHF.

This clone appeared once. V usage is TRBV7-9 and J usage is TRBJ2-1, with a tentative D call TRBD1 (6 bases). V lost 2 bases, J lost 4 bases, and 9 bases lay in between. Germline CDR1 and CDR2: SEHNR and FQNEAQ (reference sequence). The CDR3 loop spans 14 amino acids. CDR3: CASSLRGGYNEQFF. CDR3 DNA: TGTGCCAGCAGCTTAAGAGGGGGATACAATGAGCAGTTCTTC.

The CDR3 spells CASSLNRNSGANVLTF. The CDR3 nucleotides are TGCGCCAGCAGCTTAAACAGGAACTCTGGGGCCAACGTCCTGACTTTC. This rearrangement joins TRBV5-1 to TRBJ2-6; maybe TRBD1 (5 bases). CDR3 length: 16 residues. Germline lookup yields CDR1 SGHRS and CDR2 YFSETQ. Trimming removed 2 bases from V and 0 bases from J, with 9 bases in between.

The rearrangement uses TRBV15 and TRBJ1-3; TRBD1 might be the D (5 bases). Germline CDR1 and CDR2: LNHNV and YYDKDF (reference sequence). The CDR3 has 16 residues. V was clipped by 3 bases and J by 0 bases, with 12 bases between them. The CDR3 here is CATSRPDSFSGNTIYF. The CDR3 nucleotides are TGTGCCACCAGCAGGCCTGACAGTTTCTCTGGAAACACCATATATTTT.

The CDR3 sequence is CASSSIGGQGLYEQYF. DNA of the CDR3: TGTGCCAGTAGTTCCATTGGGGGACAGGGATTGTACGAGCAGTACTTC. This chain connects TRBV19 to TRBJ2-7; 9 positions agree with TRBD1. The CDR3 runs 16 residues. CDR1 and CDR2 (germline): LNHDA, SQIVND (reference sequence). Unmatched junction bases numbered 12, after V lost 5 bases and J lost 4 bases.

This chain uses TRBV6-5 with TRBJ2-3; 8 bases map to TRBD1. CDR1 is MNHEY and CDR2 is SVGAGI in the germline V gene. The CDR3 sequence is 16 residues long. The V segment lost 4 bases and the J segment 6 bases; nucleotides outside the gene matches: 12. This CDR3 is CASSSTSRGRRDTQYF. The CDR3 nucleotides are TGTGCCAGCAGTTCGACGTCCAGGGGGCGAAGGGATACGCAGTATTTT.